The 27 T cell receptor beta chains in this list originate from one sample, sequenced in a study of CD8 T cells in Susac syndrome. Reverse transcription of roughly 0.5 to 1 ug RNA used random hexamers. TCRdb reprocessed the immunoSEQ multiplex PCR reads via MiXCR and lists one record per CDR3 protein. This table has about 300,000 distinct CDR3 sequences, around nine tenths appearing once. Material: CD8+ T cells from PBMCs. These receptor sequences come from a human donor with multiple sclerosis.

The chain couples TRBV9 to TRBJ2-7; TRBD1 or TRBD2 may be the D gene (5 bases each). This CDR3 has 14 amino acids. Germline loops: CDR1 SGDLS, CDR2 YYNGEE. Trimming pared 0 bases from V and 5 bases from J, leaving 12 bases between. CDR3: CASSVGDQDHEQYF. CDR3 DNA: TGTGCCAGCAGCGTAGGGGACCAGGACCACGAGCAGTACTTC.

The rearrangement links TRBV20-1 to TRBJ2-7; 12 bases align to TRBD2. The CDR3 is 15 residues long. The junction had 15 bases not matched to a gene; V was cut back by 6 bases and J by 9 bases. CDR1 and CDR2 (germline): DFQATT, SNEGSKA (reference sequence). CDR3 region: CSAENPGLAGPWQYF. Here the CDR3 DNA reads TGCAGTGCCGAAAACCCGGGACTAGCGGGTCCTTGGCAGTACTTC.

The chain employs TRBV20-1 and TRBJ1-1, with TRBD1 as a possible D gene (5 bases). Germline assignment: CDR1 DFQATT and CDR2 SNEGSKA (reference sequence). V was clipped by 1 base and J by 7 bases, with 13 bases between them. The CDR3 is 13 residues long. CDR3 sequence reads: CSARAPGWSEAFF. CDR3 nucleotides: TGCAGTGCTAGAGCGCCAGGGTGGAGTGAAGCTTTCTTT.

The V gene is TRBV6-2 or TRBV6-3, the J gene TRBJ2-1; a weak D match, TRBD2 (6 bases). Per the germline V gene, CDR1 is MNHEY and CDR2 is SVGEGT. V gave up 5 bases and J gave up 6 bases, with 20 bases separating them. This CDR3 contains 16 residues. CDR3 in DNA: TGTGCCAGCAGTCTTTCGGAGGGTCTAGGAGGCAATGAGCAGTTCTTC. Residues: CASSLSEGLGGNEQFF.

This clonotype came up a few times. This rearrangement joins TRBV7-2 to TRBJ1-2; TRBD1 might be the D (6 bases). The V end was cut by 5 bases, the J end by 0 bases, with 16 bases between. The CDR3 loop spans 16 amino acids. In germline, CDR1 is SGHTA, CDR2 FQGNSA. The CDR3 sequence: CASSGGSSEANYGYTF. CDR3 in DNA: TGTGCCAGCAGCGGGGGCAGTTCTGAGGCTAACTATGGCTACACCTTC.

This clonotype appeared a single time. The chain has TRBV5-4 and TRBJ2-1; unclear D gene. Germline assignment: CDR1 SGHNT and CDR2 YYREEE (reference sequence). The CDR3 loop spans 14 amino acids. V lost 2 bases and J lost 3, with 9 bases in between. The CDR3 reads CASSFGVGYNEQFF. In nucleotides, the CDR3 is TGTGCCAGCAGCTTCGGTGTAGGCTACAATGAGCAGTTCTTC. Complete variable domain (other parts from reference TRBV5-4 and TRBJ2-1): ETGVTQSPTHLIKTRGQQVTLRCSSQSGHNTVSWYQQALGQGPQFIFQYYREEENGRGNFPPRFSGLQFPNYSSELNVNALELDDSALYLCASSFGVGYNEQFFGPGTRLTVL.

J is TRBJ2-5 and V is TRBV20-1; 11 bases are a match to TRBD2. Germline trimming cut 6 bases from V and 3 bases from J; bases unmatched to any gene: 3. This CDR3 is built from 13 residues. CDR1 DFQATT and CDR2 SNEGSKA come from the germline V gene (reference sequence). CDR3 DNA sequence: TGCAGTGCCGTTAGCGGGGGGGAAGAGACCCAGTACTTC. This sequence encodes CSAVSGGEETQYF.

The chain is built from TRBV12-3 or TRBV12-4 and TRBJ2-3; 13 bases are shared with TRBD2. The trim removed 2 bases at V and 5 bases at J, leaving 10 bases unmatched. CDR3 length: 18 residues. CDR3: CASSLLTSGRAGLDTQYF. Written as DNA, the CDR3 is TGTGCCAGCAGTTTACTAACTAGCGGGAGGGCCGGGCTAGATACGCAGTATTTT.

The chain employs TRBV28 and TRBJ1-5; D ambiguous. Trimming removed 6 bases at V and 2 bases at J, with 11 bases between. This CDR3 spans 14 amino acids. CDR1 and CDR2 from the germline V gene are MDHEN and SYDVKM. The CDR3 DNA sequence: TGTGCCAGCAGGTGGGAGCGTCGCAATCAGCCCCAGCATTTT. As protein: CASRWERRNQPQHF.

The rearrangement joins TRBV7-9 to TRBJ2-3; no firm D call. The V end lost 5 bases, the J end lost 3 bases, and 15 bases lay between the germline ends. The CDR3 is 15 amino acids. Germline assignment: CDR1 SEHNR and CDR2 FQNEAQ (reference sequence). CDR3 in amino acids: CASSPWPGRTDTQYF. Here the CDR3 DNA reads TGTGCCAGCAGCCCGTGGCCAGGAAGAACAGATACGCAGTATTTT.

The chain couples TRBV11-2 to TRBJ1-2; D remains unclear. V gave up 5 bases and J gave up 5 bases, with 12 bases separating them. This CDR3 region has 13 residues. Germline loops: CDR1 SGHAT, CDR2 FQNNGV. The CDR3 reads CASSPRGLYGYTF. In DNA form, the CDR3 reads TGTGCCAGCAGCCCACGAGGCCTTTATGGCTACACCTTC.

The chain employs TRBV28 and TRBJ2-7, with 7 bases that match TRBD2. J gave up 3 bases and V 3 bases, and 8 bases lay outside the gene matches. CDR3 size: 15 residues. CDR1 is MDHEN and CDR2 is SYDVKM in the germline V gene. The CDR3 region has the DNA TGTGCCAGCAGTTTCTCGTTGCGGGAGAACTACGAGCAGTACTTC. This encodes CASSFSLRENYEQYF. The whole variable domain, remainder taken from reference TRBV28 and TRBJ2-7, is DVKVTQSSRYLVKRTGEKVFLECVQDMDHENMFWYRQDPGLGLRLIYFSYDVKMKEKGDIPEGYSVSREKKERFSLILESASTNQTSMYLCASSFSLRENYEQYFGPGTRLTVT.

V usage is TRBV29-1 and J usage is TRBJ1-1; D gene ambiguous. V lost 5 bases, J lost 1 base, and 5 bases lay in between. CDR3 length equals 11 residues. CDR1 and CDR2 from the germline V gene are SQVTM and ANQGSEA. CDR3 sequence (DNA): TGCAGCGTTTCCCGGAACACTGAAGCTTTCTTT. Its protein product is CSVSRNTEAFF.

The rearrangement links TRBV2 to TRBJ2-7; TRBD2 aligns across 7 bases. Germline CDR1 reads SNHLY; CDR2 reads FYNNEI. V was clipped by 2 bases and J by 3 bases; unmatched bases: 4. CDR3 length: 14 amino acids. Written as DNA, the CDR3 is TGTGCCAGCAGTGAATATTGGGGGGGCTACGAGCAGTACTTC. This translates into CASSEYWGGYEQYF. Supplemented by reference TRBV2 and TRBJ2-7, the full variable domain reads EPEVTQTPSHQVTQMGQEVILRCVPISNHLYFYWYRQILGQKVEFLVSFYNNEISEKSEIFDDQFSVERPDGSNFTLKIRSTKLEDSAMYFCASSEYWGGYEQYFGPGTRLTVT.

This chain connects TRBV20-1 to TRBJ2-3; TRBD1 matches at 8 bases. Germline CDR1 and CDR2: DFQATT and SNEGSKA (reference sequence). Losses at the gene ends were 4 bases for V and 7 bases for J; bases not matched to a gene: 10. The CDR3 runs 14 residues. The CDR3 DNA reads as TGCAGTGCTATGGACAGGGTGGGCACGAATACGCAGTATTTT. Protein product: CSAMDRVGTNTQYF.

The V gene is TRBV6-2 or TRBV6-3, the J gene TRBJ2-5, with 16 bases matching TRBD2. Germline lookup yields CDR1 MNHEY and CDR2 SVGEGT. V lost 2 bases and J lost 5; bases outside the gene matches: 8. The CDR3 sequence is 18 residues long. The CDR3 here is CASSYLLGLAGGPETQYF. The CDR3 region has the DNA TGTGCCAGCAGTTACCTCCTGGGACTAGCGGGAGGGCCCGAGACCCAGTACTTC.

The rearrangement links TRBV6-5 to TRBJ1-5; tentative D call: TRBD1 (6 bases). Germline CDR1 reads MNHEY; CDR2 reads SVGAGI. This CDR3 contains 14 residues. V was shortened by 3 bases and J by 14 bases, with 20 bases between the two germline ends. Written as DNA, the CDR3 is TGTGCCAGCAGTTATGGGACACCCGCCCAGGGTGAGCATTTT. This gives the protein CASSYGTPAQGEHF.

The CDR3 loop is CASSQDLRIAGAAETQYF. In DNA, the CDR3 is TGTGCCAGCAGCCAAGATCTTAGGATAGCGGGGGCTGCGGAGACCCAGTACTTC. The V gene is TRBV3-1, the J gene TRBJ2-5, with 9 bases identical to TRBD2. The V gene's germline CDR1 is LGHDT and CDR2 YNNKEL (reference sequence). This CDR3 is built from 18 residues. After removal of 0 bases from V and 5 bases from J, the junction contained 13 bases not matched to a gene.

The CDR3 DNA follows: TGTGCCAGCAGCCCCAGGACAGGGGTCTCCTACAATGAGCAGTTCTTC. The encoded protein is CASSPRTGVSYNEQFF. The chain combines TRBV9 with TRBJ2-1, with 9 bases lining up with TRBD1. This CDR3 comprises 16 residues. Germline CDR1 and CDR2: SGDLS and YYNGEE. J gave up 0 bases and V 4 bases, and 5 bases lay outside the gene matches.

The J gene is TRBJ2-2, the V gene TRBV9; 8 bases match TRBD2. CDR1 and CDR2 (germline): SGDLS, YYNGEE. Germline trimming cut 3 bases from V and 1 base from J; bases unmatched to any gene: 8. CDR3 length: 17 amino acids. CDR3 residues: CASSAEGLAGNTGELFF. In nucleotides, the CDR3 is TGTGCCAGCAGCGCCGAGGGGCTAGCGGGGAACACCGGGGAGCTGTTTTTT.

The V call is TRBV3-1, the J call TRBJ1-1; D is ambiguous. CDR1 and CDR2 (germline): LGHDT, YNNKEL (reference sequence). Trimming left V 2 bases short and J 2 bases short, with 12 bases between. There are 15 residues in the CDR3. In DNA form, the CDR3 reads TGTGCCAGCAGCCAATCGGAGTGGATAAACACTGAAGCTTTCTTT. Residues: CASSQSEWINTEAFF.

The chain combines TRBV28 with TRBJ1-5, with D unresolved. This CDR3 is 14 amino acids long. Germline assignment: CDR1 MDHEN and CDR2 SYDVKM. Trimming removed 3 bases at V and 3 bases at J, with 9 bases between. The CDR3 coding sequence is TGTGCCAGCAGTTTTTTAGGTTCCAATCAGCCCCAGCATTTT. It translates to CASSFLGSNQPQHF.

CDR3 coding DNA: TGTGCCAGCACTACCGCTCGGGATCACACTGAAGCTTTCTTT. Amino acids: CASTTARDHTEAFF. The rearrangement uses TRBV28 and TRBJ1-1, with D unresolved. This CDR3 is built from 14 residues. Trimming stripped 7 bases from V and 3 bases from J, with 15 bases between. Germline V lookup: CDR1 MDHEN, CDR2 SYDVKM.

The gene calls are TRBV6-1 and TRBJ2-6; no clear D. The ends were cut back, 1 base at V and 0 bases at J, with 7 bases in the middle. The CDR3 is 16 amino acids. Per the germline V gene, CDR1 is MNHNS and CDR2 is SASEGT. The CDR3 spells CASSEVPGSGANVLTF. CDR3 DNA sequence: TGTGCCAGCAGTGAAGTCCCCGGCTCTGGGGCCAACGTCCTGACTTTC.

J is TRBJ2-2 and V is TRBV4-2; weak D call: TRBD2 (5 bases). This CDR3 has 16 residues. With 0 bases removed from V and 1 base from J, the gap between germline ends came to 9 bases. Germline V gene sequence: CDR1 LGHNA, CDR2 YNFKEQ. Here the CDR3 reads CASSQDGMENTGELFF. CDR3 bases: TGTGCCAGCAGCCAAGACGGGATGGAGAACACCGGGGAGCTGTTTTTT.

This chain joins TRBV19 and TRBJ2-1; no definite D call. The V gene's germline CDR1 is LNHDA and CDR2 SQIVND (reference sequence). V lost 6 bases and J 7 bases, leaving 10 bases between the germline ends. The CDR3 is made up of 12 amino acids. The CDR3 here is CASSPSANEQFF. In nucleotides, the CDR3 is TGTGCCAGTAGCCCTTCTGCAAATGAGCAGTTCTTC.

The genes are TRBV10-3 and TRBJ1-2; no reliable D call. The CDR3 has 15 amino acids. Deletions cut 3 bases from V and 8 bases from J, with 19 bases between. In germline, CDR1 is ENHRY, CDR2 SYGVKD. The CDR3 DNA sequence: TGTGCCATCAGTGAAAGAATGGACGGATCGAAAGGCTACACCTTC. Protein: CAISERMDGSKGYTF.